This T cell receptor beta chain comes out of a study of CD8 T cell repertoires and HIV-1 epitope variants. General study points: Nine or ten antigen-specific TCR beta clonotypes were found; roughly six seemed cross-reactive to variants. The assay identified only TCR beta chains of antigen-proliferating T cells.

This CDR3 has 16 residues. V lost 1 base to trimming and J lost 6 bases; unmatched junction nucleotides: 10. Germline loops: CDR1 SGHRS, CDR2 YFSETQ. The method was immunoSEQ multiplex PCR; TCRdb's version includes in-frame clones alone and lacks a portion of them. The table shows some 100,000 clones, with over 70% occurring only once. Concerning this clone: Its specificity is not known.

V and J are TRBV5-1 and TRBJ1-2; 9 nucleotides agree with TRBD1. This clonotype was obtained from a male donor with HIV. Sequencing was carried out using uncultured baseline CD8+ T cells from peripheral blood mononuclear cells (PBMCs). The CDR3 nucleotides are TGCGCCAGCAGCTTGAATGCCGGGACAGGGACCCATGGCTACACCTTC. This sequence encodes CASSLNAGTGTHGYTF.